Reported below is one T cell receptor (beta chain). Its antigen is unknown. Trimming cost V 5 bases and J 5 bases; bases outside gene matches: 10. Germline-derived CDR1 and CDR2 are SGHTA and FQGNSA. The CDR3 spans 16 residues. The entry originates in a study of CD8+ T cells in alopecia areata. General study results and limits: Sharing of TCRs across patients appeared less clear than in mice, possibly for HLA-related reasons. Normal skin's resident alphabeta T cells are sequenced alongside lesional scalp T cells. While tofacitinib was given, many expanded lesional clones persisted in scalp and blood.

TCR sequencing used cDNA made by reverse transcription of extracted RNA. TCRdb keeps only in-frame clones here, not all; method: immunoSEQ multiplex PCR. The top ten hold around 5.7% of the sample, which has 120,000 or so clones, around 60% seen once. This sample's treatment: oral pan-JAK inhibitor, 5-10 mg twice daily. This specimen was CD4+ T cells sorted from blood, taken at week 4, from a patient treated with tofacitinib. The receptor was derived from a human donor with alopecia areata. The genes are TRBV7-2 and TRBJ2-1; TRBD1 matches 9 bases. The CDR3 nucleotides read TGTGCCAGCAGCCGCCCACGGGACAGGGCGGACAATGAGCAGTTCTTC. Translated, it gives CASSRPRDRADNEQFF.